Following are 22 T cell receptor beta chains from one sample sequenced in a study of control samples from healthy donors and cancer patients. The table came from immunoSEQ multiplex PCR; TCRdb's copy has only in-frame clones and leaves some out. The sample shows about 180,000 clones, nearly 90% of them seen only once. The specimen was blood. Every receptor here comes from a woman aged 45 to 65 in good health.

The chain links TRBV12-3 or TRBV12-4 to TRBJ2-5; D is unresolved. The CDR3 is 12 residues long. V was clipped by 6 bases and J by 6 bases, with 11 bases between them. This chain's CDR3 is CASSHTSKTQYF. The CDR3 DNA reads as TGTGCCAGCAGCCACACCTCGAAGACCCAGTACTTC.

Worth noting for this clone: A read error may produce the germline difference seen at one junction end. The rearrangement joins TRBV4-3 to TRBJ1-2; D is ambiguous. CDR3 size: 14 residues. Germline lookup yields CDR1 LGHNA and CDR2 YSLEER. For the CDR3, the DNA is TGCGCCAGCAGCCAAGATCTGCGAAGCTATGGCTGCACCTTC. This gives the protein CASSQDLRSYGCTF.

The J gene is TRBJ1-4, the V gene TRBV20-1, with D uncertain. From germline, CDR1 is DFQATT and CDR2 SNEGSKA (reference sequence). The CDR3 loop spans 11 amino acids. V lost 5 bases and J 11 bases, leaving 12 bases between the germline ends. CDR3 sequence (DNA): TGCAGTGCTGACGAACTTGAGAAACTGTTTTTT. This codes for CSADELEKLFF.

The chain carries TRBV7-3 and TRBJ1-2, with D maybe TRBD1 (5 bases). The CDR3 loop spans 14 amino acids. Trimming removed 5 bases at V and 4 bases at J, with 14 bases between. Germline V gene sequence: CDR1 SGHTA, CDR2 FQGTGA. CDR3 coding DNA: TGTGCCAGCAGCCGAGGGGTGGGAGGCTATGGCTACACCTTC. Its protein is CASSRGVGGYGYTF.

This sequence joins TRBV11-3 and TRBJ2-5; 9 nucleotides line up with TRBD2. V lost 1 base, J lost 2 bases, and 5 bases stayed unmatched. Germline assignment: CDR1 SGHNT and CDR2 YENEEA. The CDR3 covers 16 residues. CDR3 protein: CASSLGAGGPQETQYF. The CDR3 DNA follows: TGTGCCAGCAGCTTAGGAGCGGGGGGCCCTCAAGAGACCCAGTACTTC.

This chain links TRBV19 with TRBJ1-3; D is ambiguous. The CDR3 contains 14 residues. V was cut by 6 bases and J by 2 bases, with 11 bases left in between. CDR1 and CDR2 (germline): LNHDA, SQIVND (reference sequence). The CDR3: CASRGYDAGNTIYF. The CDR3 region has the DNA TGTGCCAGTAGGGGATACGACGCTGGAAACACCATATATTTT.

The chain links TRBV4-3 to TRBJ1-2; unclear D gene. V lost 0 bases to trimming and J lost 8 bases, with 13 bases between them. CDR3 length: 14 residues. Per the germline V gene, CDR1 is LGHNA and CDR2 is YSLEER. The CDR3 DNA is TGCGCCAGCAGCCAAGATCAGGATAAGGCAGGCTACACCTTC. Encoded protein: CASSQDQDKAGYTF.

This chain links TRBV10-3 with TRBJ2-6; D possibly matches TRBD1 or TRBD2 (5 bases each). Germline-derived CDR1 and CDR2 are ENHRY and SYGVKD. Trimming took 7 bases from V and 2 from J, leaving 12 bases between them. The CDR3 has 15 amino acids. The CDR3 DNA follows: TGTGCCATCAAACGGGACGGAACTGGGGCCAACGTCCTGACTTTC. Its translation is CAIKRDGTGANVLTF.

This clone showed up just a few times. The chain links TRBV9 to TRBJ2-3; 8 nucleotides align to TRBD2. The CDR3 totals 16 residues. Germline V gene sequence: CDR1 SGDLS, CDR2 YYNGEE. The V and J ends lost 2 bases and 3 bases, in that order; junction bases with no gene match: 8. CDR3 sequence: CASSVAGGGHTDTQYF. The CDR3 bases are TGTGCCAGCAGCGTGGCCGGCGGGGGGCATACAGATACGCAGTATTTT.

This chain uses TRBV7-8 with TRBJ2-7; no clear D gene. This CDR3 contains 15 residues. V lost 5 bases and J lost 0, with 14 bases in between. Looked up from germline, CDR1 is SGHVS and CDR2 is FQNEAQ. The DNA of the CDR3 is TGTGCCAGCAGCCCCTCGCTGCGATTCTCCTACGAGCAGTACTTC. Protein product: CASSPSLRFSYEQYF. Based on the CDR3 plus reference TRBV7-8 and TRBJ2-7, the full variable domain is GAGVSQSPRYKVAKRGQDVALRCDPISGHVSLFWYQQALGQGPEFLTYFQNEAQLDKSGLPSDRFFAERPEGSVSTLKIQRTQQEDSAVYLCASSPSLRFSYEQYFGPGTRLTVT.

The V gene is TRBV7-9, the J gene TRBJ2-6, with 11 nucleotides matching TRBD2. This CDR3 contains 19 residues. Looked up from germline, CDR1 is SEHNR and CDR2 is FQNEAQ (reference sequence). The junction had 6 bases not matched to a gene; V was cut back by 2 bases and J by 0 bases. CDR3 protein: CASSLRRLAGGSGANVLTF. For the CDR3, the DNA is TGTGCCAGCAGCTTAAGGCGGCTAGCGGGGGGCTCTGGGGCCAACGTCCTGACTTTC. The full variable domain, completed using reference TRBV7-9 and TRBJ2-6, is DTGVSQNPRHKITKRGQNVTFRCDPISEHNRLYWYRQTLGQGPEFLTYFQNEAQLEKSRLLSDRFSAERPKGSFSTLEIQRTEQGDSAMYLCASSLRRLAGGSGANVLTFGAGSRLTVL.

The V and J genes are TRBV7-6 and TRBJ2-1, with 11 nucleotides matching TRBD2. The length of the CDR3 is 15 residues. Germline CDR1 and CDR2: SGHVS and FNYEAQ. V gave up 5 bases and J gave up 2 bases; unmatched junction bases: 2. The DNA of the CDR3 is TGTGCCAGCAGCAAGACTAGCGGGGCCTACAATGAGCAGTTCTTC. Its protein product is CASSKTSGAYNEQFF.

This chain links TRBV4-3 with TRBJ1-1; weak D call: TRBD1 (6 bases). Germline V gives CDR1 LGHNA, CDR2 YSLEER. This CDR3 contains 14 residues. V lost 5 bases to trimming and J lost 7 bases, with 17 bases between them. The CDR3 loop is CASSSLGGGFEAFF. The CDR3 bases are TGCGCCAGCAGCTCCCTGGGGGGGGGCTTTGAAGCTTTCTTT.

The rearrangement joins TRBV27 to TRBJ2-3; 9 bases agree with TRBD2. The CDR3 sequence is 16 residues long. Germline CDR1 reads MNHEY; CDR2 reads SMNVEV (reference sequence). J lost 3 bases, V lost 4 bases, and 8 bases had no gene match. The CDR3 region is CASSSPSGVYTDTQYF. In nucleotides, the CDR3 is TGTGCCAGCAGTTCGCCTAGCGGGGTGTATACAGATACGCAGTATTTT.

V usage is TRBV25-1 and J usage is TRBJ2-1; TRBD1 matches 10 bases. There are 17 residues in the CDR3. The germline V gene encodes CDR1 MGHDK and CDR2 SYGVNS. V shed 1 base, J shed 6 bases, and the junction held 9 bases outside the gene matches. CDR3 in amino acids: CASSESRGRTGGNEQFF. CDR3 coding DNA: TGTGCCAGCAGTGAATCGCGGGGGAGGACAGGGGGCAATGAGCAGTTCTTC.

The gene calls are TRBV6-4 and TRBJ1-5, with TRBD1 matching over 10 bases. Per the germline V gene, CDR1 is MRHNA and CDR2 is SNTAGT. V was clipped by 7 bases and J by 7 bases; unmatched bases: 13. This CDR3 comprises 16 residues. DNA for the CDR3: TGTGCCAGCACCGAACCCGGACAGGGGGGAGAACAGCCCCAGCATTTT. Its protein product is CASTEPGQGGEQPQHF.

This clone was seen a few times. The genes are TRBV14 and TRBJ2-3, with D possibly TRBD2 on 5 matching bases. Trimming pared 0 bases from V and 8 bases from J, leaving 9 bases between. CDR3 length equals 13 residues. CDR1 is SGHDN, CDR2 FVKESK, per germline. In DNA, the CDR3 is TGTGCCAGCAGCCAAGATCTAGAGGGTACGCAGTATTTT. This translates into CASSQDLEGTQYF.

V and J are TRBV19 and TRBJ2-7, with D tentatively TRBD1 (5 bases). The CDR3 contains 15 residues. Germline values: CDR1 LNHDA, CDR2 SQIVND (reference sequence). Trimming removed 5 bases from V and 3 bases from J, with 17 bases in between. CDR3 sequence: CASSPSDRNYYEQYF. The CDR3 coding sequence is TGTGCCAGTAGTCCCAGTGACAGAAACTACTACGAGCAGTACTTC.

This clone occurred once. The J gene is TRBJ2-2, the V gene TRBV19, with 7 bases matching TRBD1. Trimming cost V 10 bases and J 0 bases; bases outside gene matches: 11. This CDR3 contains 16 residues. Germline CDR1 is LNHDA and CDR2 is SQIVND (reference sequence). The CDR3: CATSTGVIANTGELFF. The DNA for the CDR3 is TGTGCCACCTCTACAGGGGTTATCGCGAACACCGGGGAGCTGTTTTTT.

The chain carries TRBV15 and TRBJ2-1; 8 nucleotides agree with TRBD2. The V segment lost 0 bases and the J segment 3 bases; nucleotides outside the gene matches: 4. Germline V gene lookup returns CDR1 LNHNV and CDR2 YYDKDF (reference sequence). The CDR3 runs 16 residues. The CDR3 coding sequence is TGTGCCACCAGCAGAGATTCGGCGGGAGGCTACAATGAGCAGTTCTTC. It encodes CATSRDSAGGYNEQFF. Full variable domain (remainder filled in from reference TRBV15 and TRBJ2-1): DAMVIQNPRYQVTQFGKPVTLSCSQTLNHNVMYWYQQKSSQAPKLLFHYYDKDFNNEADTPDNFQSRRPNTSFCFLDIRSPGLGDTAMYLCATSRDSAGGYNEQFFGPGTRLTVL.

This chain uses TRBV19 with TRBJ1-5; D is ambiguous. The CDR3 sequence is 12 residues long. Between the trimmed V and J ends, which lost 1 base and 6 bases, there was a span of 4 bases. Germline assignment: CDR1 LNHDA and CDR2 SQIVND (reference sequence). The CDR3 region is CASSIGPQPQHF. CDR3 bases: TGTGCCAGTAGTATAGGCCCTCAGCCCCAGCATTTT.

The rearrangement joins TRBV7-3 to TRBJ1-2; D call uncertain. The CDR3 is 13 amino acids. V was pared by 5 bases and J by 8 bases, with 15 bases between. In germline, CDR1 is SGHTA, CDR2 FQGTGA. The CDR3 DNA reads as TGTGCCAGCAGCCACGGACGGGGTGGAGGCTACACCTTC. Translation gives CASSHGRGGGYTF.